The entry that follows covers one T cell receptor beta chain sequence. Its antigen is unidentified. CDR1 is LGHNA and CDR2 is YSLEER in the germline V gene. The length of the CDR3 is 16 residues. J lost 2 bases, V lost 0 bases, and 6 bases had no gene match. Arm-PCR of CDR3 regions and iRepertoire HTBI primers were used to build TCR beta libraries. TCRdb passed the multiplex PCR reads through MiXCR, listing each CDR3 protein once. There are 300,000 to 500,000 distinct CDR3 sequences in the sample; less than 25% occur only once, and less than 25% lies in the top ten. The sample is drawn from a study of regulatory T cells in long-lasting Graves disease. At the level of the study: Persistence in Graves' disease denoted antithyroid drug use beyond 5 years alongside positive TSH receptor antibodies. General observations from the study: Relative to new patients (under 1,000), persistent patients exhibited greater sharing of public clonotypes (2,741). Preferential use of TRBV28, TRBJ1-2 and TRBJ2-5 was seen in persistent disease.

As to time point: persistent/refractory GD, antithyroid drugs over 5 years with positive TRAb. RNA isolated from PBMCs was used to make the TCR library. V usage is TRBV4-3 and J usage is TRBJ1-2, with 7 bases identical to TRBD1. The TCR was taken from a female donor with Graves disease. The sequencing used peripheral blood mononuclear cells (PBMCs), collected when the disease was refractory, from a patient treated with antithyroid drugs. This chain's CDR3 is CASSQDSTGTNYGYTF. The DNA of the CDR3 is TGCGCCAGCAGCCAAGACTCGACAGGGACCAACTATGGCTACACCTTC.